The present T cell receptor beta chain was sequenced within a study of graft-versus-host responses after intestinal transplantation. Study-wide background: All recipients were transplanted with multivisceral, liver-intestinal, or isolated intestinal grafts. Study-wide points: Recipient marrow held GvH clones, some first seen in ileum or blood.

Germline V gene sequence: CDR1 SGHTS, CDR2 YDEGEE. V lost 5 bases and J lost 3, with 9 bases in between. The CDR3 loop spans 12 amino acids. Profiled with immunoSEQ multiplex PCR; TCRdb holds only in-frame clones, not every one. The table has around 99,000 clones, roughly 86% seen once. Comments on this clone: Its specificity is unknown.

The chain couples TRBV5-8 to TRBJ2-7; D is perhaps TRBD2 (7 bases). The origin of this receptor is a human donor who was the organ donor for an intestinal transplant. Sequencing used unstimulated CD4+ T cells sorted from spleen or lymph node cells, obtained before transplant. This CDR3 reads CASRGGGYEQYF. Written as DNA, the CDR3 is TGTGCCAGCAGAGGGGGGGGCTACGAGCAGTACTTC. Full variable domain (rest looked up from reference TRBV5-8 and TRBJ2-7): EAGVTQSPTHLIKTRGQQATLRCSPISGHTSVYWYQQALGLGLQFLLWYDEGEERNRGNFPPRFSGRQFPNYSSELNVNALELEDSALYLCASRGGGYEQYFGPGTRLTVT.